This is a list of T cell receptor beta chains from one sample in a study of T cell repertoires in cytomegalovirus infection. For these receptors, no antigen is known. In TCRdb, the reads were re-called with MiXCR into one record per CDR3 protein. The data contain about a million distinct CDR3 sequences, approximately 31% of them singletons. Source: cultured CD8+ T cells from PBMCs, taken from culture after CMV antigen stimulation. Receptors were obtained from a human donor in good health (CMV status not recorded). Some clones in this sample may be carry-over from other donors' samples. CDR3s include the opening cysteine and the closing phenylalanine or tryptophan. The order of the fields is V gene, clone size, D gene, J gene, CDR3 protein, CDR3 DNA. D genes are given only for firm matches. The size entry is marked missing in some rows and otherwise reads once, few, many or a size class.

TRBV2	few	TRBD1	TRBJ1-6	CASRDRYNSPLHF	TGTGCCAGCAGGGACAGGTATAATTCACCCCTCCACTTT
TRBV7-3	NA	NA	TRBJ2-3	CASSGGDTDTQYF	TGTGCCAGCTCTGGGGGCGACACAGATACGCAGTATTTT
TRBV5-5	NA	NA	TRBJ2-7	CASSFNTAYEQYF	TGTGCCAGCAGCTTCAACACTGCCTACGAGCAGTACTTC
TRBV7-6	NA	NA	TRBJ1-1	CASSTIGTEAFF	TGTGCCAGCAGCACCATCGGGACTGAAGCTTTCTTT
TRBV19	NA	NA	TRBJ1-1	CASSIGRTDEAFF	TGTGCCAGTAGTATAGGCCGGACGGATGAAGCTTTCTTT
TRBV13	NA	NA	TRBJ1-3	CASSASRNTIYF	TGTGCCAGCAGCGCCTCGAGAAACACCATATATTTT
TRBV4-1	few	NA	TRBJ2-5	CASSLKTAPGLQETQYF	TGTGCCAGCAGCCTAAAAACTGCGCCGGGGCTACAAGAGACCCAGTACTTC
TRBV6-1	few	NA	TRBJ1-1	CAISLRGTEAFF	TGTGCCATTTCGCTGAGGGGTACTGAAGCTTTCTTT
TRBV7-8	many	TRBD2	TRBJ2-5	CASSSAGLAGEQETQYF	TGTGCCAGCAGTTCAGCGGGACTAGCGGGGGAACAAGAGACCCAGTACTTC
TRBV19	NA	NA	TRBJ2-3	CASSITGGSGDTQYF	TGTGCCAGTAGTATAACCGGGGGCTCCGGAGATACGCAGTATTTT
TRBV2	NA	NA	TRBJ2-5	CASSEAGRVQTQYF	TGTGCCAGCAGTGAAGCGGGCAGGGTACAGACCCAGTACTTC
TRBV20-1	NA	NA	TRBJ2-3	CSATTRYDPTDTQYF	TGCAGTGCTACGACCCGGTATGACCCCACAGATACGCAGTATTTT
TRBV27	NA	TRBD1	TRBJ2-7	CASSLSGQGSYEQYF	TGTGCCAGCAGTTTATCGGGACAGGGCTCCTACGAGCAGTACTTC
TRBV20-1	NA	NA	TRBJ2-1	CSEGGGQTGNEQFF	TGCAGTGAAGGGGGGGGACAGACGGGGAATGAGCAGTTCTTC
TRBV6-6	NA	NA	TRBJ2-3	CASSYLGADTQYF	TGTGCCAGCAGTTACCTAGGGGCAGATACGCAGTATTTT
TRBV7-9	NA	NA	TRBJ2-7	CASSLDLRATASREQYF	TGTGCCAGCAGCTTAGATCTCAGAGCCACCGCCAGTAGGGAGCAGTACTTC
TRBV19	NA	NA	TRBJ1-5	CASSIMDAQHF	TGTGCCAGTAGTATTATGGACGCCCAGCATTTT
TRBV2	NA	NA	TRBJ2-5	CASNEGGGGLQETQYF	TGTGCCAGCAACGAGGGGGGTGGGGGCCTACAAGAGACCCAGTACTTC
TRBV14	NA	TRBD1	TRBJ2-5	CASSPGQGVTQYF	TGTGCCAGCAGCCCGGGACAGGGGGTGACCCAGTACTTC
TRBV7-3	NA	NA	TRBJ2-1	CASSLNPSMGPYNEQFF	TGTGCCAGCAGCTTAAATCCCTCGATGGGGCCCTACAATGAGCAGTTCTTC
TRBV19	NA	NA	TRBJ2-6	CASTVGQKFSGANVLTF	TGTGCCAGTACCGTGGGACAAAAATTCTCTGGGGCCAACGTCCTGACTTTC
TRBV28	few	NA	TRBJ2-1	CASSPVGGGANRNEQFF	TGTGCCAGCAGCCCCGTTGGAGGGGGGGCTAATAGGAATGAGCAGTTCTTC
TRBV10-3	NA	NA	TRBJ2-3	CAISEFQRGRETDTQYF	TGTGCCATCAGTGAGTTTCAAAGGGGCAGGGAAACAGATACGCAGTATTTT
TRBV20-1	NA	NA	TRBJ1-1	CSARGAENTEAFF	TGCAGTGCTAGAGGGGCAGAGAACACTGAAGCTTTCTTT
TRBV20-1	NA	NA	TRBJ1-6	CSARDLEGRDSPLHF	TGCAGTGCTAGAGATCTAGAAGGGCGGGATTCACCCCTCCACTTT
TRBV6-5	few	TRBD2	TRBJ2-2	CASSYDSGGNTGELFF	TGTGCCAGCAGTTACGATAGCGGGGGGAACACCGGGGAGCTGTTTTTT
TRBV7-9	few	NA	TRBJ1-1	CASSPVVAEAFF	TGTGCCAGCAGCCCAGTCGTTGCTGAAGCTTTCTTT
TRBV6-2/TRBV6-3	NA	TRBD1	TRBJ2-4	CASSSDRGTDIQYF	TGTGCCAGCAGTTCGGACAGGGGGACGGACATTCAGTACTTC
TRBV19	NA	NA	TRBJ1-5	CASSMVGRGQPQHF	TGTGCCAGTAGTATGGTGGGTCGCGGTCAGCCCCAGCATTTT
TRBV6-5	few	NA	TRBJ1-1	CASSYPRGAGEFEAFF	TGTGCCAGCAGTTACCCCCGCGGGGCAGGGGAGTTTGAAGCTTTCTTT
TRBV6-1	few	NA	TRBJ1-5	CASSETAPQQPQHF	TGTGCCAGCAGTGAAACAGCCCCCCAACAGCCCCAGCATTTT
TRBV6-8	NA	NA	TRBJ1-2	CASGDVVGYGYTF	TGTGCCAGCGGGGACGTCGTAGGCTATGGCTACACCTTC
TRBV2	few	NA	TRBJ2-5	CASFGQASASGSSETQYF	TGTGCCAGCTTTGGACAGGCCTCTGCCAGCGGGAGCTCAGAGACCCAGTACTTC
TRBV6-1	NA	NA	TRBJ1-4	CASSDQGAGDWEKLFF	TGTGCCAGCAGTGACCAGGGAGCGGGGGATTGGGAAAAACTGTTTTTT
TRBV10-3	NA	TRBD1	TRBJ1-2	CAISESKGTGGFGYTF	TGTGCCATCAGTGAGTCGAAGGGGACAGGGGGCTTTGGCTACACCTTC
TRBV7-9	few	TRBD1	TRBJ1-6	CASSSSRGDSGSYNSPLHF	TGTGCCAGCAGCTCCTCCCGGGGGGACAGCGGGTCCTATAATTCACCCCTCCACTTT
TRBV7-6	few	NA	TRBJ2-3	CASSLVGEVTDTQYF	TGTGCCAGCAGCTTAGTGGGGGAGGTCACAGATACGCAGTATTTT
TRBV7-2	many	TRBD1	TRBJ2-3	CASSFRDRIFSSTDTQYF	TGTGCCAGCAGCTTCCGGGACAGGATTTTTTCTAGCACAGATACGCAGTATTTT
TRBV23-1	NA	NA	TRBJ2-5	CASSQSPVGLETQYF	TGCGCCAGCAGTCAATCGCCAGTGGGCTTGGAGACCCAGTACTTC
TRBV7-2	many	TRBD1	TRBJ1-2	CASPPGQGGSGYTF	TGTGCCAGTCCCCCGGGACAGGGGGGAAGTGGCTACACCTTC
TRBV5-6	NA	NA	TRBJ1-6	CASSFVNSPLHF	TGTGCCAGCAGCTTTGTCAATTCACCCCTCCACTTT
TRBV4-1	NA	TRBD2	TRBJ2-3	CASSQDSSHSSGDTDTQYF	TGCGCCAGCAGCCAAGATAGCTCCCATTCTAGCGGGGACACAGATACGCAGTATTTT
TRBV6-2/TRBV6-3	few	NA	TRBJ1-5	CASILSQAGQPQHF	TGTGCCAGCATCCTGTCCCAGGCGGGGCAGCCCCAGCATTTT
TRBV6-5	NA	TRBD2	TRBJ2-7	CASSYSRLAGSYEQYF	TGTGCCAGCAGTTACTCGAGACTAGCGGGCTCCTACGAGCAGTACTTC
TRBV29-1	NA	TRBD1	TRBJ2-7	CSVSGGPYEQYF	TGCAGCGTCTCAGGGGGCCCCTACGAGCAGTACTTC
TRBV27	NA	NA	TRBJ1-1	CASSHGLTNTEAFF	TGTGCCAGCAGTCATGGACTGACGAACACTGAAGCTTTCTTT
TRBV28	once	TRBD2	TRBJ2-5	CASRLRVSGGIRETQYF	TGTGCCAGCAGATTGAGAGTAAGCGGGGGCATACGAGAGACCCAGTACTTC
TRBV6-2/TRBV6-3	many	TRBD1	TRBJ1-2	CASSWIPRTGGGYTF	TGTGCCAGCAGTTGGATCCCTCGGACAGGCGGAGGCTACACCTTC
TRBV7-9	few	NA	TRBJ1-1	CASRLPGDPLGTEAFF	TGTGCCAGCAGGCTGCCAGGGGACCCTCTGGGGACTGAAGCTTTCTTT